These 32 T cell receptor beta chains share one sample of origin, sequenced in a study of shared clonotypes between healthy human individuals. Method: immunoSEQ multiplex PCR; TCRdb's copy keeps in-frame clones and lacks some. Of roughly 2 million clones listed, 85% to 95% are singletons. Input material: naive CD4+ T cells sorted from blood. Specified subset: CD45RA+ positively selected. The receptors derive from a young man in good health.

J is TRBJ2-7 and V is TRBV9; 10 nucleotides agree with TRBD1. The CDR3 sequence is 15 residues long. Germline loops: CDR1 SGDLS, CDR2 YYNGEE. With V trimmed by 3 bases and J by 1 base, 4 bases remained unmatched. The DNA of the CDR3 is TGTGCCAGCAGCGCGGGACAGGGGCCGTCCTACGAGCAGTACTTC. This sequence encodes CASSAGQGPSYEQYF.

The genes are TRBV7-8 and TRBJ1-5, with 7 bases identical to TRBD1. Germline V lookup: CDR1 SGHVS, CDR2 FQNEAQ. CDR3 size: 15 residues. J gave up 2 bases and V 3 bases, and 4 bases lay outside the gene matches. CDR3 in DNA: TGTGCCAGCAGCTTGGGCACAGGGGGCAATCAGCCCCAGCATTTT. Amino acid sequence: CASSLGTGGNQPQHF.

The J gene is TRBJ2-1, the V gene TRBV15; weak D call: TRBD2 (5 bases). V lost 6 bases, J lost 7 bases, and 19 bases lay in between. The V gene's germline CDR1 is LNHNV and CDR2 YYDKDF (reference sequence). The CDR3 is made up of 15 amino acids. DNA for the CDR3: TGTGCCACCAGGAACGACGGTCTAGCCCTGAATGAGCAGTTCTTC. Translating gives CATRNDGLALNEQFF.

J is TRBJ2-1 and V is TRBV10-2, with D possibly TRBD2 on 6 matching bases. CDR3 length: 16 residues. The germline V gene encodes CDR1 WSHSY and CDR2 SAAADI. Trimming took 9 bases from V and 6 from J, leaving 24 bases between them. The CDR3 sequence is CASTRGGGEKGNEQFF. CDR3 DNA: TGCGCCAGTACAAGGGGAGGAGGGGAGAAAGGCAATGAGCAGTTCTTC.

The V and J genes are TRBV6-5 and TRBJ2-5, with 7 nucleotides matching TRBD1. Germline CDR1 is MNHEY and CDR2 is SVGAGI. V gave up 2 bases and J gave up 3 bases; unmatched junction bases: 9. The CDR3 spans 16 residues. CDR3 region: CASSYQRGTEKETQYF. CDR3 bases: TGTGCCAGCAGTTACCAGAGGGGGACAGAAAAAGAGACCCAGTACTTC.

This clone has just one count. The chain links TRBV7-2 to TRBJ2-2; D uncertain. Germline values: CDR1 SGHTA, CDR2 FQGNSA. CDR3 length: 15 amino acids. V was pared by 5 bases and J by 4 bases, with 14 bases between. The CDR3: CASSLDRTSTGELFF. In DNA form, the CDR3 reads TGTGCCAGCAGCCTCGACCGAACCTCCACCGGGGAGCTGTTTTTT. The full variable domain, rest sourced from reference TRBV7-2 and TRBJ2-2, is GAGVSQSPSNKVTEKGKDVELRCDPISGHTALYWYRQSLGQGLEFLIYFQGNSAPDKSGLPSDRFSAERTGGSVSTLTIQRTQQEDSAVYLCASSLDRTSTGELFFGEGSRLTVL.

The CDR3 region has the DNA TGTGCCAGCAGCTTGGGGGCAGGGAGGCAAGAGACCCAGTACTTC. Translating gives CASSLGAGRQETQYF. V and J are TRBV5-6 and TRBJ2-5, with D possibly TRBD2 on 6 matching bases. Looked up from germline, CDR1 is SGHDT and CDR2 is YYEEEE. CDR3 length: 15 amino acids. V dropped 0 bases and J dropped 2 bases, with 11 bases sitting between them.

This chain joins TRBV5-6 and TRBJ1-3, with D perhaps TRBD1 (6 bases). Germline V gene lookup returns CDR1 SGHDT and CDR2 YYEEEE. This CDR3 comprises 16 residues. Trimming removed 6 bases at V and 0 bases at J, with 16 bases between. The CDR3 DNA follows: TGTGCCAGCACGAAGTTAGGGGGGAGCTCTGGAAACACCATATATTTT. This translates into CASTKLGGSSGNTIYF.

This clone was observed once. The J gene is TRBJ2-7, the V gene TRBV5-4; TRBD1 matches 8 bases. The J segment lost 0 bases and the V segment lost 0 bases, leaving 8 bases of the junction unmatched. The CDR3 runs 17 residues. Germline CDR1 reads SGHNT; CDR2 reads YYREEE (reference sequence). CDR3 bases: TGTGCCAGCAGCTTGGAGCCGGGACAGGCTAGCTCCTACGAGCAGTACTTC. Residues: CASSLEPGQASSYEQYF.

This clone was found a few times. The genes are TRBV6-6 and TRBJ1-2, with D hard to call. The germline V gene has CDR1 MNHNY and CDR2 SVGAGI (reference sequence). V lost 5 bases and J 6 bases, leaving 10 bases between the germline ends. This CDR3 is built from 12 residues. CDR3 residues: CASSRIGDGYTF. The DNA for the CDR3 is TGTGCCAGCAGTAGGATTGGGGATGGCTACACCTTC.

In regard to this clone: This sample includes further DNA sequences coding for the same CDR3. V is TRBV9 and J is TRBJ1-3, with a tentative D call TRBD1 (5 bases). V gave up 2 bases and J gave up 1 base, with 7 bases separating them. Germline loops: CDR1 SGDLS, CDR2 YYNGEE. The CDR3 loop spans 14 amino acids. The CDR3 spells CASSVGDSGNTIYF. CDR3 sequence (DNA): TGTGCCAGCAGCGTGGGGGATTCTGGAAACACCATATATTTT.

As to this clone: Distinct nucleotide sequences in the sample also encode this CDR3. This rearrangement joins TRBV18 to TRBJ2-7; tentatively, D is TRBD1 or TRBD2 (5 bases each). The germline V gene encodes CDR1 KGHSH and CDR2 LQKENI. Trimming pared 3 bases from V and 0 bases from J, leaving 9 bases between. The CDR3 length is 14 residues. CDR3 nucleotide sequence: TGTGCCAGCTCACCGGGACGTAGCTCCTACGAGCAGTACTTC. This sequence encodes CASSPGRSSYEQYF.

The CDR3 loop reads CASSVGGRRDTQYF. CDR3 nucleotide sequence: TGTGCCAGCAGCGTGGGGGGGCGTAGAGATACGCAGTATTTT. V usage is TRBV6-5 and J usage is TRBJ2-3; tentatively, D is TRBD2 (7 bases). The germline CDR1 and CDR2 sequences are MNHEY and SVGAGI. The V and J ends lost 6 bases and 5 bases respectively, with 15 bases between them. This CDR3 spans 14 amino acids.

This rearrangement joins TRBV6-6 to TRBJ1-4; TRBD1 aligns across 7 bases. The germline CDR1 and CDR2 sequences are MNHNY and SVGAGI (reference sequence). Unmatched junction bases numbered 10, after V lost 7 bases and J lost 8 bases. This CDR3 has 14 residues. In DNA form, the CDR3 reads TGTGCCAGCACCCCCAGGGGGGGTGGGGAAAAACTGTTTTTT. Translation gives CASTPRGGGEKLFF.

The chain joins TRBV5-1 to TRBJ1-2; perhaps TRBD1 as D (5 bases). The CDR3 loop spans 14 amino acids. Germline V gene data show CDR1 as SGHRS and CDR2 as YFSETQ. Trimming cost V 2 bases and J 4 bases, with 12 bases left between them. The CDR3 here is CASSFGQGSYGYTF. The CDR3, as DNA: TGCGCCAGCAGCTTTGGGCAGGGTTCCTATGGCTACACCTTC.

The CDR3 sequence: CSVDRMGNYGYTF. The CDR3 coding sequence is TGCAGCGTTGATAGGATGGGGAACTATGGCTACACCTTC. V usage is TRBV29-1 and J usage is TRBJ1-2; D gene ambiguous. The V gene lost 3 bases and the J gene lost 2 bases, with 10 bases spanning the gap. CDR3 length: 13 amino acids. Germline CDR1 reads SQVTM; CDR2 reads ANQGSEA.

This clone was detected only once. In DNA form, the CDR3 reads TGTGCCAGTACCCAGGGACAGGGGGCAAGGAGTACTGAAGCTTTCTTT. This sequence encodes CASTQGQGARSTEAFF. The V call is TRBV19, the J call TRBJ1-1, with 12 bases aligning to TRBD1. From germline, CDR1 is LNHDA and CDR2 SQIVND (reference sequence). The CDR3 loop spans 16 amino acids. After removal of 7 bases from V and 5 bases from J, the junction contained 11 bases not matched to a gene.

The rearrangement uses TRBV30 and TRBJ2-3; D perhaps matches TRBD1 (5 bases). Trimming removed 0 bases from V and 0 bases from J, with 10 bases in between. The CDR3 consists of 15 residues. CDR1 GTSNPN and CDR2 SVGIG come from the germline V gene (reference sequence). The CDR3 loop is CAWSVSGWSTDTQYF. The CDR3 coding sequence is TGTGCCTGGAGTGTCTCAGGGTGGAGCACAGATACGCAGTATTTT.

This clone appeared a single time. A read error may be the cause here, since a much bigger clone is one base away. Other nucleotide sequences from this sample produce the same CDR3. This chain links TRBV18 with TRBJ1-2; no reliable D call. Germline CDR1 is KGHSH and CDR2 is LQKENI. CDR3 length equals 13 residues. The germline V and J ends were trimmed by 6 bases and 2 bases, with 10 bases remaining between them. The CDR3 spells CASSGDTNYGYTF. The CDR3 DNA follows: TGTGCCAGCTCGGGCGATACCAACTATGGCTACACCTTC.

The CDR3 nucleotides are TGTGCCATCAGCGCTGATCTTGGCACAGATACGCAGTATTTT. Protein: CAISADLGTDTQYF. The V call is TRBV10-3, the J call TRBJ2-3; D not certain. This CDR3 comprises 14 residues. Germline-derived CDR1 and CDR2 are ENHRY and SYGVKD. V shed 6 bases and J shed 1 base, with 11 bases lying between them.

Here the CDR3 DNA reads TGTGCCAGCAGCGTAGACAGAACAGGGGCCGGGGAGCTGTTTTTT. This translates into CASSVDRTGAGELFF. The rearrangement joins TRBV9 to TRBJ2-2, with 7 nucleotides matching TRBD1. This CDR3 has 15 residues. V gave up 0 bases and J gave up 6 bases; unmatched junction bases: 5. CDR1 is SGDLS and CDR2 is YYNGEE in the germline V gene.

The chain employs TRBV7-8 and TRBJ2-1, with D perhaps TRBD1 (5 bases). The germline V and J ends were trimmed by 2 bases and 0 bases, with 14 bases remaining between them. Germline V gene data show CDR1 as SGHVS and CDR2 as FQNEAQ. This CDR3 contains 17 residues. The CDR3, as DNA: TGTGCCAGCAGCTTAAGCCGACAGAAGAGCTCCTACAATGAGCAGTTCTTC. The encoded protein is CASSLSRQKSSYNEQFF.

The count of this clone is one. The chain employs TRBV6-5 and TRBJ2-1; tentatively, D is TRBD1 or TRBD2 (5 bases each). In germline, CDR1 is MNHEY, CDR2 SVGAGI. Trimming removed 6 bases at V and 3 bases at J, with 15 bases between. The CDR3 runs 15 residues. The CDR3 sequence is CASRDGAEGYNEQFF. CDR3 coding DNA: TGTGCCAGCAGGGACGGGGCGGAAGGCTACAATGAGCAGTTCTTC.

The DNA for the CDR3 is TGTGCCAGCAGCTTCCTGACAGGTTCAGGTGGAAACACCATATATTTT. It codes for CASSFLTGSGGNTIYF. V usage is TRBV5-4 and J usage is TRBJ1-3, with D possibly matching TRBD1 (6 bases). This CDR3 is 16 amino acids long. The V gene's germline CDR1 is SGHNT and CDR2 YYREEE (reference sequence). Deletions cut 2 bases from V and 3 bases from J, with 15 bases between. Full variable domain (outside the CDR3, taken from reference TRBV5-4 and TRBJ1-3): ETGVTQSPTHLIKTRGQQVTLRCSSQSGHNTVSWYQQALGQGPQFIFQYYREEENGRGNFPPRFSGLQFPNYSSELNVNALELDDSALYLCASSFLTGSGGNTIYFGEGSWLTVV.

This sequence joins TRBV9 and TRBJ2-3, with D tentatively TRBD2 (6 bases). Trimming took 1 base from V and 3 from J, leaving 12 bases between them. CDR3 length: 15 amino acids. The germline V gene has CDR1 SGDLS and CDR2 YYNGEE. For the CDR3, the DNA is TGTGCCAGCAGCGTATTGGGCGGGGCAACAGATACGCAGTATTTT. It is translated as CASSVLGGATDTQYF.

The CDR3 protein is CASSQSPQATYNEQFF. CDR3 DNA sequence: TGCGCCAGCAGTCAATCCCCCCAGGCTACCTACAATGAGCAGTTCTTC. This sequence joins TRBV23-1 and TRBJ2-1; no reliable D call. Being an ORF, TRBV23-1 has a function that is uncertain. Deletions cut 0 bases from V and 2 bases from J, with 11 bases between. This CDR3 is built from 16 residues.

This clone was detected once. The CDR3 DNA reads as TGTGCCAGCCAAAGACTAGCGGGGTACAATGAGCAGTTCTTC. Its translation is CASQRLAGYNEQFF. The rearrangement links TRBV19 to TRBJ2-1; 11 nucleotides line up with TRBD2. The trim removed 9 bases at V and 4 bases at J, leaving 5 bases unmatched. The CDR3 is made up of 14 amino acids. CDR1 is LNHDA and CDR2 is SQIVND in the germline V gene (reference sequence).

The chain has TRBV2 and TRBJ2-3; 10 bases line up with TRBD1. The CDR3 spans 15 residues. CDR1 is SNHLY, CDR2 FYNNEI, per germline. Losses at the gene ends were 6 bases for V and 0 bases for J; bases not matched to a gene: 3. The CDR3 DNA reads TGTGCCAGCAGACAGGGACAGGGGAGCACAGATACGCAGTATTTT. It translates to CASRQGQGSTDTQYF.

This clone appeared once. V usage is TRBV15 and J usage is TRBJ2-7, with 11 bases aligning to TRBD2. Germline V gives CDR1 LNHNV, CDR2 YYDKDF (reference sequence). J gave up 4 bases and V 2 bases, and 10 bases lay outside the gene matches. CDR3 length: 17 amino acids. The CDR3 DNA reads TGTGCCACCAGCAGATCGGGGCTAGCGGGGGGTTCTTACGAGCAGTACTTC. It encodes CATSRSGLAGGSYEQYF.

This sequence joins TRBV5-4 and TRBJ2-1; 7 positions match TRBD2. The germline V gene encodes CDR1 SGHNT and CDR2 YYREEE (reference sequence). CDR3 length: 15 amino acids. Trimming removed 2 bases from V and 5 bases from J; junction bases left unmatched: 7. The CDR3 spells CASSFGGRAHNEQFF. CDR3 in DNA: TGTGCCAGCAGCTTTGGAGGGAGGGCACACAATGAGCAGTTCTTC.

This chain uses TRBV25-1 with TRBJ2-7, with 7 bases identical to TRBD1. Germline trimming cut 10 bases from V and 1 base from J; bases unmatched to any gene: 7. Germline CDR1 and CDR2: MGHDK and SYGVNS. The CDR3 is 13 amino acids. CDR3 bases: TGTGCCACCTCGGGACAGAAGTCCTACGAGCAGTACTTC. Translation gives CATSGQKSYEQYF.

On this clone itself: A junction end diverges from the germline sequence, so it may reflect a read error. The chain has TRBV18 and TRBJ1-4, with D hard to call. In germline, CDR1 is KGHSH, CDR2 LQKENI. This CDR3 contains 13 residues. Here the CDR3 reads CASSPELNDKLFF. CDR3 DNA sequence: TGTGCCAGCTCACCTGAACTTAATGATAAACTGTTTTTT.